This T cell receptor beta chain was captured in a study of chemoradiotherapy in HPV16-positive cancers. Remarks on this clone: The antigen remains undetermined.

Study-wide results and caveats: During treatment, candidate HPV-specific clones and E7-related motifs expanded in tumor. Functional assays defining HPV-specific T cells used only a couple of HPV16-positive patients.

V lost 6 bases and J 5 bases, leaving 14 bases between the germline ends. Germline loops: CDR1 MNHNY, CDR2 SVGAGI (reference sequence). The CDR3 length is 14 residues. Clones were sequenced by immunoSEQ multiplex PCR, and TCRdb holds only the in-frame ones, with some missing. This sample yields about 53,000 clones, of which roughly 90% are seen a single time; roughly 3.5% belongs to the top ten. This chain links TRBV6-6 with TRBJ2-1; perhaps TRBD2 as D (6 bases). The receptor was derived from a human donor with HPV-associated anogenital cancer. The input for sequencing was blood, taken from a patient who underwent chemoradiotherapy. The CDR3 nucleotides read TGTGCCAGCAGACCTAGCGCGAACAACAATGAGCAGTTCTTC. It is translated as CASRPSANNNEQFF.